A selection of T cell receptor beta chains follows, all from one sample in a study of cytomegalovirus exposure and HLA in healthy donors. Method: immunoSEQ multiplex PCR; TCRdb's copy keeps in-frame clones and lacks some. The table has over 40,000 clones, 75% to 80% seen once. Sequencing was performed on PBMCs. The receptor set was obtained from a woman between 35 and 50 years old in good health and CMV-seropositive. Each CDR3 is given with its conserved first and last residue.

j_call v_call cdr3_aa
TRBJ1-2 TRBV9 CASSVGGQNYGYTF
TRBJ1-3 TRBV7-2 CASSLGQAGNTIYF
TRBJ1-6 TRBV30 CAWDRGKNSPLHF
TRBJ2-3 TRBV10-1 CASSLTRTTDTQYF
TRBJ2-5 TRBV6-5 CASKRGDRGRETQYF
TRBJ2-7 TRBV12-2 CASRPRAYEQYF
TRBJ1-2 TRBV30 CAWKEGRYTF
TRBJ1-5 TRBV28 CASSSGQGSGISNQPQHF
TRBJ1-5 TRBV7-6 CASSLGSQSNQPQHF
TRBJ2-7 TRBV28 CASGSQIYEQYF
TRBJ2-3 TRBV7-9 CASSLVGGTDTQYF
TRBJ1-2 TRBV9 CASSAGQGSYGYTF
TRBJ1-2 TRBV7-9 CASSQGLGGGYTF
TRBJ2-7 TRBV6-4 CARDYYPYYEQYF
TRBJ1-2 TRBV7-9 CASSSGGGYGYTF
TRBJ1-2 TRBV6-1 CASGRTGTPNGYTF
TRBJ2-5 TRBV5-4 CASSSGQGQETQYF